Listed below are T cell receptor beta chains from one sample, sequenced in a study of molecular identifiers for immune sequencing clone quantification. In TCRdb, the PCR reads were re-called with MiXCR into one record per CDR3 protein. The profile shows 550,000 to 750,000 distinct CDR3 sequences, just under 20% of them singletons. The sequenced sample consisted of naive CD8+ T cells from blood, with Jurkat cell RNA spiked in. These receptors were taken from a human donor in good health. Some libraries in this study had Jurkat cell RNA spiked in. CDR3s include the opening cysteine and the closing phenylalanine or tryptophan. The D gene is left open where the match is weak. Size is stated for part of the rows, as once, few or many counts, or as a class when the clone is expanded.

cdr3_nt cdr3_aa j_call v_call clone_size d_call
TGTGCTAGCAGCCTCGAGGCGGGGGGCTGGACCGGGGAGCTGTTTTTT CASSLEAGGWTGELFF TRBJ2-2 TRBV7-7 many TRBD2
TGTGCCAGCAAGACCTATAGCGGGGTTTACACCGGGGAGCTGTTTTTT CASKTYSGVYTGELFF TRBJ2-2 TRBV27 - TRBD2
TGCGCCAGCAGCCCCGGAGAGGTTAATAATGAAAAACTGTTTTTT CASSPGEVNNEKLFF TRBJ1-4 TRBV4-1 few -
TGTGCCAGCAGATTGACTAGCGGAGTAGATACGCAGTATTTT CASRLTSGVDTQYF TRBJ2-3 TRBV6-5 many TRBD2
TGTGCCAGCAGTTACCCCGTATTGTCTGGGGCCAACGTCCTGACTTTC CASSYPVLSGANVLTF TRBJ2-6 TRBV6-2/TRBV6-3 many -
TGTGCCAGCAGCTTAGGGGGGACTAGCGGGAGACGTACGCAGTATTTT CASSLGGTSGRRTQYF TRBJ2-3 TRBV13 - TRBD2
TGCAGTGCTAGAGACAGGGTTTTTTCCGGGCTAAACACTGAAGCTTTCTTT CSARDRVFSGLNTEAFF TRBJ1-1 TRBV20-1 many -
TGTGCCAGCAGACCACAGGGGCGCTTAAATCAGCCCCAGCATTTT CASRPQGRLNQPQHF TRBJ1-5 TRBV27 few TRBD1
TGTGCCAGCAACTCCCCTTTCACGGATTACGAGCAGTACTTC CASNSPFTDYEQYF TRBJ2-7 TRBV7-9 once -
TGTGCCAGCAGTTTGTATCGGGCAGGGGGGGGTTGGGAAGAGACCCAGTACTTC CASSLYRAGGGWEETQYF TRBJ2-5 TRBV28 many -
TGTGCCAGTAGTATTACTTCTACCTACGAGCAGTACTTC CASSITSTYEQYF TRBJ2-7 TRBV19 few -
TGTGCCAGCTATGAGTGGACAGGGGATCAAGAGACCCAGTACTTC CASYEWTGDQETQYF TRBJ2-5 TRBV2 many TRBD1
TGTGCCAGCAGACATGGGACAGGGGTTCAGCCCCAGCATTTT CASRHGTGVQPQHF TRBJ1-5 TRBV16 - TRBD1
TGTGCCAGCAGAGACGGGACTAGCGGATACGAGCAGTACTTC CASRDGTSGYEQYF TRBJ2-7 TRBV27 many TRBD2